This record covers a single TCR beta chain. The sample is drawn from a study of CD8 T cells in ankylosing spondylitis. TCRdb independently ran MiXCR on the 5' RACE reads; one entry per CDR3 protein. The data hold fewer than 400,000 distinct CDR3 sequences, with 14% to 15% observed a single time. This TCR was recovered from a male donor with ankylosing spondylitis or in good health (not recorded which). The sample taken for sequencing was blood, either unsorted or a sorted T cell fraction (not recorded which).

The CDR3 sequence is CASSLALGDEQYF. Here the CDR3 DNA reads TGTGCCAGCAGCTTAGCGCTAGGGGACGAGCAGTACTTC. The chain carries TRBV7-9 and TRBJ2-7; perhaps TRBD1 as D (5 bases). The germline gives CDR1 SEHNR, CDR2 FQNEAQ (reference sequence). The CDR3 covers 13 residues. Trimming removed 0 bases at V and 5 bases at J, with 8 bases between.